This TCR beta chain was captured in a study of cytomegalovirus exposure and HLA in healthy donors. This clone has only one observation. Its specificity is not known. Study-level points and caveats: In a later analysis, most CMV-associated TCR beta chains appeared HLA-restricted.

CDR3 length equals 15 residues. Germline loops: CDR1 SQVTM, CDR2 ANQGSEA. With V trimmed by 7 bases and J by 1 base, 9 bases remained unmatched. This PCR relied on a set of 60 Vbeta primers and 13 Jbeta primers. In the original processing: Among the unique TCR beta chains that a later analysis counted, about 81 million in all, around 11 million were shared. The assay was immunoSEQ multiplex PCR, and TCRdb's table has in-frame clones only and misses some. The DNA gave D and trimming, while V, J and clone size come from that table. This sample has around 280,000 clones, with over 85% found just once. The chain is built from TRBV29-1 and TRBJ2-1; 8 nucleotides match TRBD1. Sample: PBMCs. This receptor was taken from a woman aged 18-29 years in good health and CMV-seronegative. This chain's CDR3 is CSAFRTGGSYNEQFF. CDR3 coding DNA: TGCAGCGCCTTCCGAACAGGGGGGTCCTACAATGAGCAGTTCTTC.